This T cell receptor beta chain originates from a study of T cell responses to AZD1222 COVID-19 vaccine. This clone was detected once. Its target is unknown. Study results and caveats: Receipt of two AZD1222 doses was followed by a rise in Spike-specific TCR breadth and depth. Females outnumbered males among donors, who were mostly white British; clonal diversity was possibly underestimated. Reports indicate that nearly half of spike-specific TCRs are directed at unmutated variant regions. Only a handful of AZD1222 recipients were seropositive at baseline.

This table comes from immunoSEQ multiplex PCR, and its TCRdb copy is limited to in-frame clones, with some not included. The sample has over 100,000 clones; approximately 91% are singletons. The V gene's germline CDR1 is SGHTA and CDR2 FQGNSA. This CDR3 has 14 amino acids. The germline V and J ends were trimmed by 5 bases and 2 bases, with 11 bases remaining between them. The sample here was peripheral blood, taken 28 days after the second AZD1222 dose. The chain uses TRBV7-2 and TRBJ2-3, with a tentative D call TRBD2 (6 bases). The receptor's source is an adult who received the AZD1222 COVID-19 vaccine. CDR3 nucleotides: TGTGCCAGCAGCCCCCGGGGGATCACAGATACGCAGTATTTT. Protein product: CASSPRGITDTQYF. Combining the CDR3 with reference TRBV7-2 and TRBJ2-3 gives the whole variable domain GAGVSQSPSNKVTEKGKDVELRCDPISGHTALYWYRQSLGQGLEFLIYFQGNSAPDKSGLPSDRFSAERTGGSVSTLTIQRTQQEDSAVYLCASSPRGITDTQYFGPGTRLTVL.